Detailed here is one T cell receptor beta chain. Its recognized antigen is unknown. There are no base qualities to consult, and no much larger clone falls within one base. Counted from cysteine to phenylalanine, this CDR3 has 14 amino acids. Of all the DNA, just the CDR3 is kept, 42 bases in frame from base 1. Relative to germline, V is 5 bases shorter and J is 2 bases shorter, with 13 bases between their ends. CDR1 and CDR2 were assigned from the germline V gene as SNHLY and FYNNEI. A case-control design nested within a healthcare worker cohort in London, UK, was used, with weekly nasopharyngeal swab PCR tests and blood sampling performed. Healthcare workers were recruited during the week of the UK lockdown, between 23 and 31 March 2020, and followed weekly for up to about 15 weeks. These data belong to a study of early T cells in non-severe SARS-CoV-2 infection (dated by TCRdb to about 2021). In terms of the full investigation: Bulk RNA from unsorted whole blood was used for TCR sequencing, so alpha and beta chains could not be paired.

General findings and caveats noted by the study authors: VDJdb matching was skewed toward anti-spike CD8 responses and likely underestimated virus-specific expansions by missing private and CD4 specificities.

Library preparation employed 5' RACE. The sequencing machine was a NextSeq 500. Unique molecular identifiers were attached to individual cDNA molecules in the TCR library protocol so that sequencing error and PCR bias could be corrected. Sequencing covered both TCR alpha and beta chains, and within each sample the abundances of alpha and beta sequences were tightly co-correlated. The paper's data handling went like this. Decombinator V4 was used to annotate the V gene, J gene and CDR3 of the TCR sequences. TCRs were defined as expanded if a significant change between any two time points was detected under a Poisson model with p below 0.0001. TCR abundances were normalised to the total number of TCRs sequenced in each sample and reported as counts per million. TRAV1-2 paired with TRAJ12, TRAJ20 or TRAJ33 defined MAIT TCRs, while TRAV10 paired with TRAJ18 defined iNKT TCRs. VDJdb, accessed 1 November 2021, was searched for CMV, EBV and SARS-CoV-2 annotated TCRs, with TCRs annotated for multiple antigens excluded. TCRdb took the public reads, trimmed them with fastp at Q25, ran MiXCR for clone calling and kept in-frame beta chains. Entries are consolidated by CDR3 protein sequence, retaining the most common genes and DNA. TCRdb, rather than the study authors, made the V and J calls. This sample comprises some 31,000 distinct CDR3 sequences, 5.7% of them detected only once. The ten most abundant clones make up approximately 5% of the sample.

In this chain, TRBV2 is recombined with TRBJ2-7, with the D call perhaps TRBD1 or TRBD2, each one matching 5 bases. The specimen sequenced was whole blood. The source is an adult who was a healthcare worker with PCR-confirmed SARS-CoV-2 infection or an uninfected control (not recorded which). The nucleotide sequence reads TGTGCCAGCAGTCCCTCCGGGACCACCTACGAGCAGTACTTC. The translation is CASSPSGTTYEQYF.